The 23 T cell receptor beta chains given below trace back to one sample, sequenced in a study of blood T cell repertoires in COVID-19. The data were produced by immunoSEQ multiplex PCR, yet TCRdb's version contains in-frame clones alone and is incomplete. The sample includes tens of thousands of clones, about four fifths seen only once; the top ten take about 2.6%. The sequencing input was peripheral blood. The receptor set was obtained from a woman aged 60 to 75 with acute or convalescent COVID-19.

The V gene is TRBV5-1, the J gene TRBJ2-5; 10 bases fit TRBD1. V lost 4 bases and J lost 5; bases outside the gene matches: 8. This CDR3 comprises 15 residues. CDR1 and CDR2 (germline): SGHRS, YFSETQ. The CDR3: CASSRQGASEETQYF. The CDR3, as DNA: TGCGCCAGCAGCCGACAGGGGGCGTCGGAGGAGACCCAGTACTTC.

The chain links TRBV10-3 to TRBJ2-1; 12 bases match TRBD2. In germline, CDR1 is ENHRY, CDR2 SYGVKD. CDR3 length: 13 amino acids. The V segment lost 8 bases and the J segment 12 bases; nucleotides outside the gene matches: 8. CDR3 loop: CAISSGGAQGQFF. The CDR3 DNA reads TGTGCCATCTCTAGCGGGGGGGCTCAGGGGCAGTTCTTC.

The V call is TRBV27, the J call TRBJ1-5; a weak D match, TRBD1 (6 bases). V lost 4 bases to trimming and J lost 1 base, with 17 bases between them. The length of the CDR3 is 17 residues. Germline values: CDR1 MNHEY, CDR2 SMNVEV (reference sequence). The CDR3 sequence is CASSSSRGGLSNQPQHF. The CDR3 DNA sequence: TGTGCCAGCAGTTCTAGTCGGGGGGGGCTGAGCAATCAGCCCCAGCATTTT.

The chain carries TRBV5-1 and TRBJ1-4, with 12 bases fitting TRBD1. Germline CDR1 is SGHRS and CDR2 is YFSETQ. CDR3 length: 17 residues. The J segment lost 0 bases and the V segment lost 4 bases, leaving 4 bases of the junction unmatched. CDR3 residues: CASSAGQGASTNEKLFF. The CDR3 DNA reads as TGCGCCAGCAGCGCGGGACAGGGGGCTTCAACTAATGAAAAACTGTTTTTT.

This sequence joins TRBV30 and TRBJ2-1; TRBD1 is a possible D gene (5 bases). V lost 6 bases to trimming and J lost 7 bases, with 13 bases between them. The CDR3 spans 12 residues. Germline V gene lookup returns CDR1 GTSNPN and CDR2 SVGIG (reference sequence). The CDR3 nucleotides are TGTGCCTGTACGCAGGGTAGGAATGAGCAGTTCTTC. It yields the protein CACTQGRNEQFF.

This clone was picked up a small number of times. The chain employs TRBV9 and TRBJ1-6; D uncertain. Trimming removed 0 bases at V and 5 bases at J, with 15 bases between. The CDR3 runs 17 residues. In germline, CDR1 is SGDLS, CDR2 YYNGEE. CDR3 amino acids: CASSVGAHSLDNSPLHF. In DNA, the CDR3 is TGTGCCAGCAGCGTAGGGGCACATTCGCTCGATAATTCACCCCTCCACTTT.

J is TRBJ2-2 and V is TRBV6-6; TRBD1 agrees at 10 bases. The trim removed 5 bases at V and 6 bases at J, leaving 6 bases unmatched. Germline CDR1 and CDR2: MNHNY and SVGAGI (reference sequence). The CDR3 consists of 15 residues. The CDR3 loop is CASSKGQGIPGELFF. The CDR3 region has the DNA TGTGCCAGCAGTAAGGGACAGGGGATCCCCGGGGAGCTGTTTTTT.

This clone has only one observation. The rearrangement links TRBV15 to TRBJ1-5; D is perhaps TRBD1 (6 bases). The germline V gene encodes CDR1 LNHNV and CDR2 YYDKDF (reference sequence). Deletions cut 1 base from V and 4 bases from J, with 8 bases between. The CDR3 has 14 amino acids. The CDR3 spells CATSRGQENQPQHF. In DNA form, the CDR3 reads TGTGCCACCAGCAGAGGACAGGAAAATCAGCCCCAGCATTTT.

V is TRBV28 and J is TRBJ2-4, with 9 bases that match TRBD1. CDR3 size: 15 residues. The V gene's germline CDR1 is MDHEN and CDR2 SYDVKM. J gave up 4 bases and V 5 bases, and 6 bases lay outside the gene matches. The CDR3 DNA reads TGTGCCAGCAGTCGGACAGGGGCGAAGAAAAACATTCAGTACTTC. Protein product: CASSRTGAKKNIQYF.

The chain carries TRBV7-8 and TRBJ2-1; TRBD2 matches 9 bases. The germline V gene has CDR1 SGHVS and CDR2 FQNEAQ. The CDR3 runs 15 residues. With V trimmed by 2 bases and J by 8 bases, 7 bases remained unmatched. CDR3 sequence (DNA): TGTGCCAGCAGCTTAATGCGGGGGGGCTCCGATGAGCAGTTCTTC. Encoded protein: CASSLMRGGSDEQFF.

The CDR3 DNA reads TGTGCCAGCGAGGGGACTAGCGCTTACAATGAGCAGTTCTTC. Translation: CASEGTSAYNEQFF. The V and J genes are TRBV6-5 and TRBJ2-1; 10 nucleotides agree with TRBD2. In germline, CDR1 is MNHEY, CDR2 SVGAGI. The CDR3 is made up of 14 amino acids. V shed 8 bases, J shed 4 bases, and the junction held 5 bases outside the gene matches.

This clone was observed a single time. V is TRBV5-1 and J is TRBJ2-5, with 7 bases identical to TRBD1. J lost 0 bases, V lost 0 bases, and 5 bases had no gene match. The CDR3 length is 16 residues. From germline, CDR1 is SGHRS and CDR2 YFSETQ. The CDR3 nucleotides are TGCGCCAGCAGCTTGGACAGGGGTCCCTACCAAGAGACCCAGTACTTC. Translation gives CASSLDRGPYQETQYF. Using reference TRBV5-1 and TRBJ2-5 for the parts outside the CDR3, the full variable domain is KAGVTQTPRYLIKTRGQQVTLSCSPISGHRSVSWYQQTPGQGLQFLFEYFSETQRNKGNFPGRFSGRQFSNSRSEMNVSTLELGDSALYLCASSLDRGPYQETQYFGPGTRLLVL.

The rearrangement uses TRBV6-5 and TRBJ2-5; D remains unclear. CDR1 and CDR2 from the germline V gene are MNHEY and SVGAGI. Trimming shortened V by 7 bases and J by 5 bases, and 14 bases separated the two germline ends. The CDR3 spans 13 residues. The CDR3: CASTPLNRETQYF. The CDR3 coding sequence is TGTGCCAGCACTCCATTGAACCGGGAGACCCAGTACTTC.

This chain uses TRBV5-1 with TRBJ1-4; D is perhaps TRBD1 (6 bases). The CDR3 is made up of 14 amino acids. The ends were cut back, 7 bases at V and 10 bases at J, with 20 bases in the middle. The V gene's germline CDR1 is SGHRS and CDR2 YFSETQ. For the CDR3, the DNA is TGCGCCAGCTCGAAGGGGGAAACTGGGGGAAAACTGTTTTTT. Translation: CASSKGETGGKLFF.

The rearrangement links TRBV7-2 to TRBJ2-4, with 11 nucleotides matching TRBD2. The CDR3 consists of 17 residues. V lost 2 bases to trimming and J lost 2 bases; unmatched junction nucleotides: 5. Germline V lookup: CDR1 SGHTA, CDR2 FQGNSA. The CDR3 nucleotides read TGTGCCAGCAGCTTATCGACTAGCGGGAACTCCAAAAACATTCAGTACTTC. This encodes CASSLSTSGNSKNIQYF. Using reference TRBV7-2 and TRBJ2-4 for the parts outside the CDR3, the full variable domain is GAGVSQSPSNKVTEKGKDVELRCDPISGHTALYWYRQSLGQGLEFLIYFQGNSAPDKSGLPSDRFSAERTGGSVSTLTIQRTQQEDSAVYLCASSLSTSGNSKNIQYFGAGTRLSVL.

The chain carries TRBV5-4 and TRBJ1-4; 7 bases line up with TRBD1. This CDR3 has 14 amino acids. Germline values: CDR1 SGHNT, CDR2 YYREEE (reference sequence). Unmatched junction bases numbered 3, after V lost 3 bases and J lost 4 bases. This CDR3 is CASSWQGGNEKLFF. CDR3 in DNA: TGTGCCAGCAGCTGGCAGGGGGGTAATGAAAAACTGTTTTTT.

The chain is built from TRBV28 and TRBJ1-3; 8 bases line up with TRBD1. V lost 6 bases, J lost 0 bases, and 10 bases stayed unmatched. The germline CDR1 and CDR2 sequences are MDHEN and SYDVKM. The length of the CDR3 is 17 residues. The CDR3 coding sequence is TGTGCCAGCAGCGTCCCCCCGGGACAGGACTCTGGAAACACCATATATTTT. It specifies CASSVPPGQDSGNTIYF.

The chain has TRBV6-1 and TRBJ1-4; D remains unclear. CDR1 and CDR2 from the germline V gene are MNHNS and SASEGT. The CDR3 totals 12 residues. Trimming removed 3 bases at V and 8 bases at J, with 7 bases between. The CDR3 bases are TGTGCCAGCAGTGATTATCGGGAAAAACTGTTTTTT. It specifies CASSDYREKLFF.

The J gene is TRBJ1-1, the V gene TRBV18, with D possibly being TRBD1 (5 bases). Germline V gene sequence: CDR1 KGHSH, CDR2 LQKENI. The CDR3 loop spans 15 amino acids. Between the trimmed V and J ends, which lost 4 bases and 1 base, there was a span of 13 bases. As DNA, the CDR3 is TGTGCCAGCTCACGCGTGGGGCAGACGAACACTGAAGCTTTCTTT. Residues: CASSRVGQTNTEAFF.

The V and J genes are TRBV9 and TRBJ2-7; no clear D. The CDR3 has 14 residues. Germline-derived CDR1 and CDR2 are SGDLS and YYNGEE. Trimming pared 0 bases from V and 5 bases from J, leaving 12 bases between. CDR3 nucleotides: TGTGCCAGCAGCGTAGGGTCTAGGAGCCACGAGCAGTACTTC. Translating it yields CASSVGSRSHEQYF.

There are a few counts of this clone. The chain is built from TRBV19 and TRBJ1-5; D is unclear. The length of the CDR3 is 15 residues. Per germline, CDR1 LNHDA and CDR2 SQIVND (reference sequence). V shed 1 base and J shed 0 bases, with 7 bases lying between them. This CDR3 reads CASSIVQDSNQPQHF. CDR3 sequence (DNA): TGTGCCAGTAGTATAGTCCAGGATAGCAATCAGCCCCAGCATTTT. The entire variable domain, with the rest obtained from reference TRBV19 and TRBJ1-5, is as follows: DGGITQSPKYLFRKEGQNVTLSCEQNLNHDAMYWYRQDPGQGLRLIYYSQIVNDFQKGDIAEGYSVSREKKESFPLTVTSAQKNPTAFYLCASSIVQDSNQPQHFGDGTRLSIL.

The rearrangement joins TRBV6-1 to TRBJ2-2, with TRBD2 matching 10 bases. The CDR3 covers 17 residues. The V gene end was trimmed by 0 bases and the J gene end by 7 bases; junction bases not matched to a gene: 8. Germline CDR1 is MNHNS and CDR2 is SASEGT. CDR3 loop: CASSEAGASGGRGELFF. DNA of the CDR3: TGTGCCAGCAGTGAAGCAGGCGCTAGCGGGGGACGCGGGGAGCTGTTTTTT.

The chain employs TRBV28 and TRBJ1-1, with 8 bases fitting TRBD1. V shed 8 bases and J 1 base; nucleotides not matched to a gene: 12. CDR1 is MDHEN, CDR2 SYDVKM, per germline. The length of the CDR3 is 16 residues. The CDR3 loop is CASSPGRGLTNTEAFF. Here the CDR3 DNA reads TGTGCCAGCTCACCGGGCAGGGGGCTTACGAACACTGAAGCTTTCTTT. Looking up the rest from reference TRBV28 and TRBJ1-1 gives the full variable domain: DVKVTQSSRYLVKRTGEKVFLECVQDMDHENMFWYRQDPGLGLRLIYFSYDVKMKEKGDIPEGYSVSREKKERFSLILESASTNQTSMYLCASSPGRGLTNTEAFFGQGTRLTVV.